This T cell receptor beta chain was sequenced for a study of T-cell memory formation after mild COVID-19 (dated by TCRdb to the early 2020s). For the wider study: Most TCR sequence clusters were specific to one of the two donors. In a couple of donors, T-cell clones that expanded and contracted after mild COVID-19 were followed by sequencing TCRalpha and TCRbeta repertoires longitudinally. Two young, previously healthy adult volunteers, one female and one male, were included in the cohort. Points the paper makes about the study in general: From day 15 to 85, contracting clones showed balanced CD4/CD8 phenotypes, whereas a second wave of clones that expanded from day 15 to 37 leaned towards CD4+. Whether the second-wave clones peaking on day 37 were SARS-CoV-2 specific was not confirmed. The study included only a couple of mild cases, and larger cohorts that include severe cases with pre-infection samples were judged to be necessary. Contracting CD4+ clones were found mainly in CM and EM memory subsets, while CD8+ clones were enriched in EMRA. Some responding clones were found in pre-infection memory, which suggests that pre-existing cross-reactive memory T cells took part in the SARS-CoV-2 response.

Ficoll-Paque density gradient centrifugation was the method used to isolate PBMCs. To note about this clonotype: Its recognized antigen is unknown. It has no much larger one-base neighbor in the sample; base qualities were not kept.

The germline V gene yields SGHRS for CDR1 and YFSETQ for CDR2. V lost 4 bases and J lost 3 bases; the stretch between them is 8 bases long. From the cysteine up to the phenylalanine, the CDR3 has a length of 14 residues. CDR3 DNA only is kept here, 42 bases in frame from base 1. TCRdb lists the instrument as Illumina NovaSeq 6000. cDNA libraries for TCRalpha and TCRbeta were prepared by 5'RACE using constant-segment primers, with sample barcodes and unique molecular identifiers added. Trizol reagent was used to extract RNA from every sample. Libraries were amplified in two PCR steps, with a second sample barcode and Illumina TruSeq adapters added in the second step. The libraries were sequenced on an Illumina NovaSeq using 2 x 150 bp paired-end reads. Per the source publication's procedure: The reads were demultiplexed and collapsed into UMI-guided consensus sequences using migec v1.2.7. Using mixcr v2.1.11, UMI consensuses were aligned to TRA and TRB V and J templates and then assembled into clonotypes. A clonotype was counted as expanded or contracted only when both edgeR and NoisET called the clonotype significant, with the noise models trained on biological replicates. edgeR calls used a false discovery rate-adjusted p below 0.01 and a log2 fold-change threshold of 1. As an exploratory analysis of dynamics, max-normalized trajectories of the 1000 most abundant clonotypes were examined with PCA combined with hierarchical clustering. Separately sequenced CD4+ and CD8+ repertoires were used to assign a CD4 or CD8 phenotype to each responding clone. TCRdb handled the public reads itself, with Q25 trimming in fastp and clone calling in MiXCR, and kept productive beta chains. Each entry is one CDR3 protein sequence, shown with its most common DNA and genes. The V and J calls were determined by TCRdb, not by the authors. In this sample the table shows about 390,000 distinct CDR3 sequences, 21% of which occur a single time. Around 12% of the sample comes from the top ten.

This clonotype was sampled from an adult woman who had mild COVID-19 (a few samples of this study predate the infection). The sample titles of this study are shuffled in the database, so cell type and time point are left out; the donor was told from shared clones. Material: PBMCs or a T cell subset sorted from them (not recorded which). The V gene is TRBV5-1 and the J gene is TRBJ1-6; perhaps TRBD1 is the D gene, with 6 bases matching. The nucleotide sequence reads TGCGCCAGCAGCCCAGGGGACTATAATTCACCCCTCCACTTT. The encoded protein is CASSPGDYNSPLHF.